The present T cell receptor beta chain was sequenced within a study of blood T cell repertoires in COVID-19. The assay was immunoSEQ multiplex PCR, and TCRdb's table has in-frame clones only and misses some. The data show some 410,000 clones, more than 75% seen once. The junction had 7 bases not matched to a gene; V was cut back by 4 bases and J by 3 bases. The V gene's germline CDR1 is LGHDT and CDR2 YNNKEL (reference sequence). The CDR3 loop spans 15 amino acids. This clone was recorded once. The J gene is TRBJ1-2, the V gene TRBV3-1 (or the pseudogene TRBV3-2); 8 bases match TRBD1. The sequence came from a woman aged 25 to 45 with acute COVID-19. Sequencing input: PBMCs or T cells enriched from blood (not recorded which). CDR3 sequence: CASSLDRDRYYGYTF. The CDR3 coding sequence is TGTGCCAGCAGCCTCGACCGGGACAGGTACTATGGCTACACCTTC.